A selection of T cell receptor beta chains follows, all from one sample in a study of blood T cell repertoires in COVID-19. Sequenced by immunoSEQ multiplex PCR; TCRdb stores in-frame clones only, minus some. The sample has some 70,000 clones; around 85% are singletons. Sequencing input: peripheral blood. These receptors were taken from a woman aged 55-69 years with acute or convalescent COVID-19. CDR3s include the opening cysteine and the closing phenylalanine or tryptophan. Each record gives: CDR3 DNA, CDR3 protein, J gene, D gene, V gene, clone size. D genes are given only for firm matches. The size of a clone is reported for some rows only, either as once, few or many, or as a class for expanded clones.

CDR3nt: TGCGCCAGCAGCTCCGGGACAGGTTCAACTAATGAAAAACTGTTTTTT
CDR3aa: CASSSGTGSTNEKLFF
j_gene: TRBJ1-4
d_gene: TRBD1
v_gene: TRBV5-1
abundance: few

CDR3nt: TGTGCCAGCACCCAAGCCGGGGGGGGAAAAAACATTCAGTACTTC
CDR3aa: CASTQAGGGKNIQYF
j_gene: TRBJ2-4
d_gene: TRBD2
v_gene: TRBV6-5
abundance: NA

CDR3nt: TGTGCCAGCAGCTTAGAGCCGGATCAGCCCCAGCATTTT
CDR3aa: CASSLEPDQPQHF
j_gene: TRBJ1-5
d_gene: NA
v_gene: TRBV7-2
abundance: NA

CDR3nt: TGCGCCAGCAGCCAAGGGTGGCCCCTACACAGATCACAAGAGACCCAGTACTTC
CDR3aa: CASSQGWPLHRSQETQYF
j_gene: TRBJ2-5
d_gene: NA
v_gene: TRBV4-1
abundance: NA

CDR3nt: TGTGCCAGTAGTAAGGAGGGTTGGTACCAAGAGACCCAGTACTTC
CDR3aa: CASSKEGWYQETQYF
j_gene: TRBJ2-5
d_gene: NA
v_gene: TRBV19
abundance: NA

CDR3nt: TGTGCCTGGAGTGCTAGCGGGGGTGGATCCTACGAGCAGTACTTC
CDR3aa: CAWSASGGGSYEQYF
j_gene: TRBJ2-7
d_gene: TRBD2
v_gene: TRBV30
abundance: NA

CDR3nt: TGTGCCTGGATGGGCGGGAGCCAAGGAAGGGGCGACAATGAGCAGTTCTTC
CDR3aa: CAWMGGSQGRGDNEQFF
j_gene: TRBJ2-1
d_gene: TRBD2
v_gene: TRBV30
abundance: NA

CDR3nt: TGCGCCAGCAGCTTGTCGGTCTCTGGAAACACCATATATTTT
CDR3aa: CASSLSVSGNTIYF
j_gene: TRBJ1-3
d_gene: NA
v_gene: TRBV5-1
abundance: NA

CDR3nt: TGTGCCAGCAGCGTAGAAGACGGGTACCCCACAGATACGCAGTATTTT
CDR3aa: CASSVEDGYPTDTQYF
j_gene: TRBJ2-3
d_gene: NA
v_gene: TRBV9
abundance: NA

CDR3nt: TGTGCCAGCAGGGATCCGGGACTAGCGGAGAACACAGATACGCAGTATTTT
CDR3aa: CASRDPGLAENTDTQYF
j_gene: TRBJ2-3
d_gene: TRBD2
v_gene: TRBV2
abundance: NA

CDR3nt: TGCGCCAGCAGCCAAATGTGGGTCAGGTGGCGGGGGGGCGGAGAGACCCAGTACTTC
CDR3aa: CASSQMWVRWRGGGETQYF
j_gene: TRBJ2-5
d_gene: TRBD2
v_gene: TRBV4-1
abundance: NA

CDR3nt: TGCGCCAGCAGCGGGGGACAGTCTGGAAACACCATATATTTT
CDR3aa: CASSGGQSGNTIYF
j_gene: TRBJ1-3
d_gene: TRBD1
v_gene: TRBV5-1
abundance: once

CDR3nt: TGTGCCAGTAGCTGGACTAGCGGGACCTACGAGCAGTACTTC
CDR3aa: CASSWTSGTYEQYF
j_gene: TRBJ2-7
d_gene: TRBD2
v_gene: TRBV19
abundance: NA

CDR3nt: TGTGCCAGCAGTCCGTTCCGCTCGGGACAGAGAAAACTGTTTTTT
CDR3aa: CASSPFRSGQRKLFF
j_gene: TRBJ1-4
d_gene: TRBD1
v_gene: TRBV28
abundance: few

CDR3nt: TGTGCCAGCTATGGTGGCGGGGCGCGGGGAAACACCATATATTTT
CDR3aa: CASYGGGARGNTIYF
j_gene: TRBJ1-3
d_gene: NA
v_gene: TRBV6-5
abundance: NA

CDR3nt: TGTGCCAGCACCCTACGACAGGGGGTTTACACTGAAGCTTTCTTT
CDR3aa: CASTLRQGVYTEAFF
j_gene: TRBJ1-1
d_gene: TRBD1
v_gene: TRBV7-8
abundance: once

CDR3nt: TGTGCCAGCAGTTACGCGGGACTAGAAAACCGCGAGCAGTTCTTC
CDR3aa: CASSYAGLENREQFF
j_gene: TRBJ2-1
d_gene: TRBD2
v_gene: TRBV6-8
abundance: NA

CDR3nt: TGCAGTGCTAGAGACGGACAGGGCCAGCATTTT
CDR3aa: CSARDGQGQHF
j_gene: TRBJ1-5
d_gene: TRBD1
v_gene: TRBV20-1
abundance: NA

CDR3nt: TGTGCCAGCAGAGAGGACAGGGGGGGCCTCTACGAGCAGTACTTC
CDR3aa: CASREDRGGLYEQYF
j_gene: TRBJ2-7
d_gene: TRBD1
v_gene: TRBV2
abundance: NA

CDR3nt: TGTGCCAGCAGTGTCCTGCGGGGTAGAGATGAAGCTTTCTTT
CDR3aa: CASSVLRGRDEAFF
j_gene: TRBJ1-1
d_gene: NA
v_gene: TRBV2
abundance: NA

CDR3nt: TGTGCCAGCAGAGGACAGCCGAACACTGAAGCTTTCTTT
CDR3aa: CASRGQPNTEAFF
j_gene: TRBJ1-1
d_gene: NA
v_gene: TRBV6-5
abundance: NA

CDR3nt: TGTGCCAGCAGCTTCGGACAGACGAACACTGAAGCTTTCTTT
CDR3aa: CASSFGQTNTEAFF
j_gene: TRBJ1-1
d_gene: NA
v_gene: TRBV5-4
abundance: NA

CDR3nt: TGTGCCAGCAGCTCGTACCAGGGTACCGGGGAGCTGTTTTTT
CDR3aa: CASSSYQGTGELFF
j_gene: TRBJ2-2
d_gene: NA
v_gene: TRBV9
abundance: NA

CDR3nt: TGTGCCAGCAGCTTCTCTATGGGGACAGGGGCTACCTACAATGAGCAGTTCTTC
CDR3aa: CASSFSMGTGATYNEQFF
j_gene: TRBJ2-1
d_gene: TRBD1
v_gene: TRBV11-3
abundance: NA

CDR3nt: TGTGCCATCAGATACAGCACCGGGGAGCTGTTTTTT
CDR3aa: CAIRYSTGELFF
j_gene: TRBJ2-2
d_gene: NA
v_gene: TRBV10-3
abundance: NA

CDR3nt: TGTGCCAGCAGCCCCGACGCCGGAAAGGGGACTGAAGCTTTCTTT
CDR3aa: CASSPDAGKGTEAFF
j_gene: TRBJ1-1
d_gene: NA
v_gene: TRBV5-4
abundance: once

CDR3nt: TGTGCCAGCAGTGTTCCAGCTGAAGCTTTCTTT
CDR3aa: CASSVPAEAFF
j_gene: TRBJ1-1
d_gene: NA
v_gene: TRBV2
abundance: NA

CDR3nt: TGTGCCAGCAGCTTAGTTAAGCGGGCCGGGGAGCTGTTTTTT
CDR3aa: CASSLVKRAGELFF
j_gene: TRBJ2-2
d_gene: NA
v_gene: TRBV11-2
abundance: NA

CDR3nt: TGCGCCAGCAGCTTGGTGGGGACAGGTGTTGATGCCCCAAATGAAAAACTGTTTTTT
CDR3aa: CASSLVGTGVDAPNEKLFF
j_gene: TRBJ1-4
d_gene: TRBD1
v_gene: TRBV5-1
abundance: NA

CDR3nt: TGTGCCAGCCTAAAAACAGGGGAAGCCTATGGCTACACCTTC
CDR3aa: CASLKTGEAYGYTF
j_gene: TRBJ1-2
d_gene: TRBD1
v_gene: TRBV2
abundance: NA

CDR3nt: TGTGCCAGCAGCTTATCCGCAGACCGTTTCGGGGGTGGCTACACCTTC
CDR3aa: CASSLSADRFGGGYTF
j_gene: TRBJ1-2
d_gene: NA
v_gene: TRBV7-9
abundance: NA

CDR3nt: TGTGCCAGCAGCTCAATACAGGGGAATGAGCAGTTCTTC
CDR3aa: CASSSIQGNEQFF
j_gene: TRBJ2-1
d_gene: TRBD1
v_gene: TRBV5-4
abundance: NA

CDR3nt: TGTGCCAGCACTGGGGCCCGGGGGAGCTCCTACAATGAGCAGTTCTTC
CDR3aa: CASTGARGSSYNEQFF
j_gene: TRBJ2-1
d_gene: NA
v_gene: TRBV2
abundance: once

CDR3nt: TGTGCCAGCAGCGGCGGGACAGCTGGAAACACCATATATTTT
CDR3aa: CASSGGTAGNTIYF
j_gene: TRBJ1-3
d_gene: TRBD1
v_gene: TRBV9
abundance: NA

CDR3nt: TGTGCCAGCAGCTTAGGCGCGGGAGTTCGGACCGGGGAGCTGTTTTTT
CDR3aa: CASSLGAGVRTGELFF
j_gene: TRBJ2-2
d_gene: TRBD2
v_gene: TRBV11-2
abundance: NA

CDR3nt: TGTGCCATCAGTGAGTCTGCGGGGGGCTCTAATTCACCCCTCCACTTT
CDR3aa: CAISESAGGSNSPLHF
j_gene: TRBJ1-6
d_gene: NA
v_gene: TRBV10-3
abundance: NA

CDR3nt: TGTGCCAGTACCGATGGACAGGGGGACGGAGAGACCCAGTACTTC
CDR3aa: CASTDGQGDGETQYF
j_gene: TRBJ2-5
d_gene: TRBD1
v_gene: TRBV19
abundance: once

CDR3nt: TGTGCCAGTAGCCCAACGCTGGGGGGGCCCCAGCATTTT
CDR3aa: CASSPTLGGPQHF
j_gene: TRBJ1-5
d_gene: NA
v_gene: TRBV19
abundance: NA

CDR3nt: TGCAGCGTAGTCCCGGGACAGGGGTACACCGGGGAGCTGTTTTTT
CDR3aa: CSVVPGQGYTGELFF
j_gene: TRBJ2-2
d_gene: TRBD1
v_gene: TRBV29-1
abundance: NA

CDR3nt: TGTGCCAGCAGGCAACAGGGGGCTCAAGGCTACACCTTC
CDR3aa: CASRQQGAQGYTF
j_gene: TRBJ1-2
d_gene: TRBD1
v_gene: TRBV6-5
abundance: NA

CDR3nt: TGTGCCAGCAGTCACGTTCGCGGCGATGGCTACACCTTC
CDR3aa: CASSHVRGDGYTF
j_gene: TRBJ1-2
d_gene: NA
v_gene: TRBV7-8
abundance: few

CDR3nt: TGTGCCAGCAGTTCAGGGACTAGCGGGGGCTCCTACGAGCAGTACTTC
CDR3aa: CASSSGTSGGSYEQYF
j_gene: TRBJ2-7
d_gene: TRBD2
v_gene: TRBV28
abundance: few

CDR3nt: TGTGCCAGCAGCTTAGCGAGGATCCAGGGCAACTATGGCTACACCTTC
CDR3aa: CASSLARIQGNYGYTF
j_gene: TRBJ1-2
d_gene: NA
v_gene: TRBV7-2
abundance: NA

CDR3nt: TGTGCCAGCTCACCGATACAGTACATGAACACTGAAGCTTTCTTT
CDR3aa: CASSPIQYMNTEAFF
j_gene: TRBJ1-1
d_gene: NA
v_gene: TRBV18
abundance: NA

CDR3nt: TGTGCCAGCAGTCGACAGGGGACCAGCACAGATACGCAGTATTTT
CDR3aa: CASSRQGTSTDTQYF
j_gene: TRBJ2-3
d_gene: TRBD1
v_gene: TRBV2
abundance: NA

CDR3nt: TGTGCCAGTACCATCTCGGCGGGGCCAGGTGAGCAGTTCTTC
CDR3aa: CASTISAGPGEQFF
j_gene: TRBJ2-1
d_gene: NA
v_gene: TRBV19
abundance: once

CDR3nt: TGTGCCAGTAGCCGGGACTACAGCTCCTACGAGCAGTACTTC
CDR3aa: CASSRDYSSYEQYF
j_gene: TRBJ2-7
d_gene: TRBD2
v_gene: TRBV19
abundance: NA

CDR3nt: TGTGCCACCAGTGATTCGGGACAGCGCGAGGGGACAGATACGCAGTATTTT
CDR3aa: CATSDSGQREGTDTQYF
j_gene: TRBJ2-3
d_gene: TRBD1
v_gene: TRBV24-1
abundance: NA

CDR3nt: TGTGCCACCGCAGGGGCGGTTAAGAATGAGCAGTTCTTC
CDR3aa: CATAGAVKNEQFF
j_gene: TRBJ2-1
d_gene: NA
v_gene: TRBV24-1
abundance: NA

CDR3nt: TGTGCCAGCAGCTTAACTTCTCTGGAGGGCTACACCTTC
CDR3aa: CASSLTSLEGYTF
j_gene: TRBJ1-2
d_gene: NA
v_gene: TRBV7-2
abundance: NA

CDR3nt: TGTGCCAGCAGCTTAGTACACAGCACCTACGAGCAGTACTTC
CDR3aa: CASSLVHSTYEQYF
j_gene: TRBJ2-7
d_gene: NA
v_gene: TRBV7-2
abundance: few

CDR3nt: TGTGCCAGCAGTGCGGACCTTTACCGGCGGGACACCATATATTTT
CDR3aa: CASSADLYRRDTIYF
j_gene: TRBJ1-3
d_gene: NA
v_gene: TRBV28
abundance: NA

CDR3nt: TGTGCCTGGAGGGGGACAGGGACGGGCGGGACCAAAAACATTCAGTACTTC
CDR3aa: CAWRGTGTGGTKNIQYF
j_gene: TRBJ2-4
d_gene: TRBD1
v_gene: TRBV30
abundance: NA

CDR3nt: TGTGCCAGCACCACATCCCCTCCAAATTCCCAGGAAGCTTTCTTT
CDR3aa: CASTTSPPNSQEAFF
j_gene: TRBJ1-1
d_gene: NA
v_gene: TRBV27
abundance: NA

CDR3nt: TGTGCCAGCTCACCACCGGGACTAGCCGCAGATACGCAGTATTTT
CDR3aa: CASSPPGLAADTQYF
j_gene: TRBJ2-3
d_gene: TRBD2
v_gene: TRBV18
abundance: NA

CDR3nt: TGCGCCAGCAGCCAAGTCACAGAGAGCTCTGGAAACACCATATATTTT
CDR3aa: CASSQVTESSGNTIYF
j_gene: TRBJ1-3
d_gene: NA
v_gene: TRBV4-1
abundance: NA

CDR3nt: TGTGCCAGCAGCATTAGAAACACAGATACGCAGTATTTT
CDR3aa: CASSIRNTDTQYF
j_gene: TRBJ2-3
d_gene: NA
v_gene: TRBV12-3/TRBV12-4
abundance: once

CDR3nt: TGTGCCAGCAGTGACAGGGCTGGCTACACCTTC
CDR3aa: CASSDRAGYTF
j_gene: TRBJ1-2
d_gene: TRBD1
v_gene: TRBV12-3/TRBV12-4
abundance: NA

CDR3nt: TGCAGCTTCCTGGGGGGACAGGGCGTGGGGACCCAGTACTTC
CDR3aa: CSFLGGQGVGTQYF
j_gene: TRBJ2-5
d_gene: TRBD1
v_gene: TRBV29-1
abundance: NA